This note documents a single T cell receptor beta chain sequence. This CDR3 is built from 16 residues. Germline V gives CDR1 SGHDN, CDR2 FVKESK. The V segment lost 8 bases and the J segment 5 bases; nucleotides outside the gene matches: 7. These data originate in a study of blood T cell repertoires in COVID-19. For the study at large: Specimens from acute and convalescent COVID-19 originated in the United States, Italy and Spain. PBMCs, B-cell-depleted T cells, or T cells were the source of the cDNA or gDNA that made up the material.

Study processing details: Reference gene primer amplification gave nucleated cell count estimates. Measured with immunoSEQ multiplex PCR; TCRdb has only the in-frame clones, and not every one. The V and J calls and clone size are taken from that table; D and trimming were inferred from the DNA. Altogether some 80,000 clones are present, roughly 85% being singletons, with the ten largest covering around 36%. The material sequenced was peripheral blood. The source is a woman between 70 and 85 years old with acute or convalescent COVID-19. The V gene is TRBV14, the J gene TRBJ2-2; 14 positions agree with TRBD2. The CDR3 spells CASSGLAGALTGELFF. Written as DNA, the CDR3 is TGTGCCAGCTCGGGACTAGCGGGAGCTTTGACCGGGGAGCTGTTTTTT.